A selection of T cell receptor beta chains follows, all from one sample in a study of human T cells and chemical hapten exposure. TCRdb re-called the RACE reads through MiXCR, storing one row per CDR3 protein. Among around 200,000 distinct CDR3 sequences listed, approximately 26% were seen once. Material: whole blood, obtained in connection with sensitization to the hapten diphenylcyclopropenone (DPC). These receptors all stem from a woman aged 40 to 50 with alopecia areata. Some clones in this sample may be carry-over from other donors' samples. The CDR3 runs from the conserved cysteine through the conserved F or W. A D gene is named only where the DNA matches it firmly. Size values are once, few and many counts, or a class for expanded clones, and some rows have none.

d_call clone_size j_call v_call cdr3_nt cdr3_aa
NA NA TRBJ2-4 TRBV10-3 TGTGCCATCAGTGACAGGGACATTCAGTACTTC CAISDRDIQYF
TRBD2 once TRBJ2-5 TRBV10-2 TGCGCCAGCAGGGGAGCGGGAGGGGAGACCCAGTACTTC CASRGAGGETQYF
NA few TRBJ2-1 TRBV25-1 TGTGCCGCTGGGGGAGCTAGCTACTACAATGAGCAGTTCTTC CAAGGASYYNEQFF
TRBD2 few TRBJ2-3 TRBV4-2 TGTGCCAGCAGCCACAGTCCGGGACTAGCGGGAGAAGCAGATACGCAGTATTTT CASSHSPGLAGEADTQYF
NA NA TRBJ1-2 TRBV3-1 TGTGCCAGCAGCGGATTGGAGGGGTATGGCTACACCTTC CASSGLEGYGYTF
NA few TRBJ2-1 TRBV7-6 TGTGCCAGCAGCCACAGCTACAATGAGCAGTTCTTC CASSHSYNEQFF
NA NA TRBJ1-5 TRBV27 TGTGCCAGCAGCCCCCTCAGGGGATCGGACCAGCCCCAGCATTTT CASSPLRGSDQPQHF
TRBD1 many TRBJ2-7 TRBV6-5 TGTGCCAGCAGTTGGGGACAGGGGCCCTACGAGCAGTACTTC CASSWGQGPYEQYF
NA NA TRBJ1-5 TRBV5-8 TGTGCCAGCACCAATGCCCCTCAGCCCCAGCATTTT CASTNAPQPQHF
TRBD2 many TRBJ2-7 TRBV10-3 TGTGCCACCCAAAGGACTAGAGAGCACGAGCAGTACTTC CATQRTREHEQYF
NA NA TRBJ1-6 TRBV27 TGTGCCAGCAGTTTCGGGCCGGCTAATTCACCCCTCCACTTT CASSFGPANSPLHF
TRBD2 NA TRBJ2-1 TRBV6-2/TRBV6-3 TGTGCCAGCCGACTAGCGGGTAGGCAGAATGAGCAGTTCTTC CASRLAGRQNEQFF
NA many TRBJ1-5 TRBV20-1 TGCAGTGCTAGTCCCCTCGAGGTCAGGGTCCAGCCCCAGCATTTT CSASPLEVRVQPQHF
NA few TRBJ1-6 TRBV29-1 TGCAGCGTACAGGACAGCTTTAGGAATAATTCACCCCTCCACTTT CSVQDSFRNNSPLHF
TRBD1 NA TRBJ1-1 TRBV20-1 TGCAGCTCAACCGGGACAGTTGGGACCACTGAAGCTTTCTTT CSSTGTVGTTEAFF
TRBD1 many TRBJ1-6 TRBV20-1 TGCAGTGCTAGAGATGGGACAGGAATTAATTCACCCCTCCACTTT CSARDGTGINSPLHF
NA few TRBJ2-5 TRBV3-1 TGTGCCAGCAGCCAAGTCCTTGAGACCCAGTACTTC CASSQVLETQYF
NA few TRBJ2-7 TRBV5-5 TGTGCCAGCAGCTTGCGCTCTGGCTTCTCCTACGAGCAGTACTTC CASSLRSGFSYEQYF
NA few TRBJ1-5 TRBV5-1 TGCGCCAGCGGCAACCACAGGGAACATAGCAATCAGCCCCAGCATTTT CASGNHREHSNQPQHF
NA many TRBJ2-1 TRBV10-3 TGTGCCATCAGTGAGCGTGGACGGAGTAGGAATGAGCAGTTCTTC CAISERGRSRNEQFF
NA few TRBJ2-2 TRBV29-1 TGCAGCGTTGCCAGGGTTGGGACCGGGGAGCTGTTTTTT CSVARVGTGELFF
TRBD2 NA TRBJ2-1 TRBV9 TGTGCCAGCAGCAACGGACTAGCGGGCACCCCAAACAATGAGCAGTTCTTC CASSNGLAGTPNNEQFF
NA few TRBJ1-4 TRBV20-1 TGCAGTGTTGAAGTGAGGGCAGTAGATGAAAAACTGTTTTTT CSVEVRAVDEKLFF
NA many TRBJ2-3 TRBV28 TGTGCCAGCACTCCCTCCGGGCTCACAAAAAATACGCAGTATTTT CASTPSGLTKNTQYF
NA NA TRBJ2-1 TRBV29-1 TGCAGCGTTGTAAGCGACCCTCATGAGCAGTTCTTC CSVVSDPHEQFF
NA NA TRBJ2-7 TRBV20-1 TGCAGTGCTAGATTCTCCTACGAGCAGTACTTC CSARFSYEQYF
NA NA TRBJ1-5 TRBV5-1 TGCGCCAGCAGCTTGGGGGGTCTTAGTCAGCCCCAGCATTTT CASSLGGLSQPQHF
NA few TRBJ2-4 TRBV10-3 TGTGCCATCAGTGCCGAACGGGGGCTAAAGGGAAACATTCAGTACTTC CAISAERGLKGNIQYF
NA few TRBJ1-2 TRBV29-1 TGCAGCGTTGAAAAGGGGGTCTATGGCTACACCTTC CSVEKGVYGYTF
NA few TRBJ2-7 TRBV29-1 TGCAGCGTTGATCCAGGGTCGGGCGAGCAGTACTTC CSVDPGSGEQYF
NA NA TRBJ2-7 TRBV7-2 TGTGCCAGCAGCCCCGGACGCATCGGCTCCTACGAGCAGTACTTC CASSPGRIGSYEQYF
TRBD2 NA TRBJ2-2 TRBV6-2/TRBV6-3 TGTGCCAGCAGTCCCATCGGACTAGCGGGGGAATCACGGGGAACCGGGGAGCTGTTTTTT CASSPIGLAGESRGTGELFF